Listed below are T cell receptor beta chains from one sample, sequenced in a study of CD8 T cells in Susac syndrome. Each CDR3 protein is one row after TCRdb ran MiXCR on the immunoSEQ multiplex PCR reads. The sample lists about 180,000 distinct CDR3 sequences, roughly 94% occurring once. Sequenced material: CD4+ T cells from PBMCs. All receptors derive from a human donor with Susac syndrome. Both conserved end residues are part of each CDR3. The D gene is left open where the match is weak.

v_gene	j_gene	d_gene	CDR3aa
TRBV2	TRBJ1-2	TRBD1	CASSILTGNGYTF
TRBV12-5	TRBJ1-1	-	CASGFLITEAFF
TRBV18	TRBJ1-3	-	CASSKDKGGNTIYF
TRBV28	TRBJ2-4	-	CASSPNLRAVQYF
TRBV7-8	TRBJ2-1	-	CASSLDRWGYNEQFF
TRBV21-1	TRBJ2-5	-	CASSKVVDYQETQYF
TRBV11-2	TRBJ1-1	-	CASSLLAVVGGAFF
TRBV20-1	TRBJ2-5	TRBD2	CSARSGGPQETQYF
TRBV2	TRBJ2-1	TRBD2	CASMRNSGKEQFF
TRBV29-1	TRBJ2-3	-	CSASDGIGVTQYF
TRBV5-1	TRBJ2-7	-	CASSLEGPYEQYF
TRBV18	TRBJ1-5	-	CASSPPASNQPQHF
TRBV5-1	TRBJ2-1	-	CASSLGWAGNEQFF
TRBV29-1	TRBJ2-7	TRBD2	CSVSTSGLIYEQYF
TRBV20-1	TRBJ1-1	-	CRGRGRDMNTEAFF
TRBV7-9	TRBJ2-1	-	CASSLAPGGGGEQFF
TRBV28	TRBJ2-1	-	CASSLRSRGIYNEQFF
TRBV20-1	TRBJ2-3	TRBD2	CSARGRAGVGTDTQYF
TRBV24-1	TRBJ2-3	TRBD2	CATSDFGLAGGPDTQYF
TRBV19	TRBJ2-2	-	CASSTPGQRSGELFF
TRBV20-1	TRBJ2-1	TRBD2	CSAGGTKEQFF
TRBV6-1	TRBJ2-4	-	CASSPTSALGIQYF
TRBV15	TRBJ1-2	TRBD1	CATSRGDRGPPNYGYTF